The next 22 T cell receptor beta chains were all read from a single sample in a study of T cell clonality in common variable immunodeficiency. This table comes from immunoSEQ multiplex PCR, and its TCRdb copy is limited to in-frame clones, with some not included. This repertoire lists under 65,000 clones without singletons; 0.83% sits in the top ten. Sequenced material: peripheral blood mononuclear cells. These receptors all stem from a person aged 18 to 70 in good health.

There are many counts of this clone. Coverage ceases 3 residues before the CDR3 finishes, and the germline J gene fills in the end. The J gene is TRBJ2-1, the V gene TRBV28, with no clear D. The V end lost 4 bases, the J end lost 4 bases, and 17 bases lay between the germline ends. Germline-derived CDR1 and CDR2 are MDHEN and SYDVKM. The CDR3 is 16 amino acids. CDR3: CASSSHPKGHYNEQFF. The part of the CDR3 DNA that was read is TGTGCCAGCAGTTCTCACCCAAAAGGCCATTACAATGAG.

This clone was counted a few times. CDR3 DNA, as far as it was read: TGTGCCAGCTCACCAATTACAGATACC. This sequence encodes CASSPITDT. The full CDR3 protein reads CASSPITDTYTF. The chain links TRBV18 to TRBJ1-2; D gene ambiguous. The sequence runs out 3 residues before the end of the CDR3; the remainder is reconstructed from the germline J gene. The CDR3 runs 12 residues. Germline CDR1 is KGHSH and CDR2 is LQKENI.

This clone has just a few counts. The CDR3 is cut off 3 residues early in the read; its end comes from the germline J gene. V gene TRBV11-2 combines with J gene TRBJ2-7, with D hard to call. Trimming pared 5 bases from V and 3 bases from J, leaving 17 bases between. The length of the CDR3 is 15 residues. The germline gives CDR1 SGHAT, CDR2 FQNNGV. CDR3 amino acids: CASSRYRDSFYEQYF. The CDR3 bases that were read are TGTGCCAGCAGCAGGTATCGAGATAGCTTCTACGAG.

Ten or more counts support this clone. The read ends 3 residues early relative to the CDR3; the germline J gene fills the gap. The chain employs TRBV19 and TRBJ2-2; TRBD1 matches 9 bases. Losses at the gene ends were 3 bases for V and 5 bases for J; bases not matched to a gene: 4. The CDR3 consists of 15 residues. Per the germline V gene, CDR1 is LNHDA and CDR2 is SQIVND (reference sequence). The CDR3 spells CASSMNRGRTGELFF. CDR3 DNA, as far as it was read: TGTGCCAGTAGTATGAACAGGGGGCGAACCGGGGAG.

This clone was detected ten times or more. CDR3 region: CASSPQGMRGTDTQYF. The part of the CDR3 DNA that was read is TGTGCCAGCTCACCACAGGGGATGCGGGGAACAGATACG. The chain joins TRBV18 to TRBJ2-3, with D possibly being TRBD2 (6 bases). The read halts 3 residues ahead of the CDR3 end, with the missing end drawn from the germline J gene. Germline V gives CDR1 KGHSH, CDR2 LQKENI. V was shortened by 1 base and J by 3 bases, with 14 bases between the two germline ends. The CDR3 is 16 residues long.

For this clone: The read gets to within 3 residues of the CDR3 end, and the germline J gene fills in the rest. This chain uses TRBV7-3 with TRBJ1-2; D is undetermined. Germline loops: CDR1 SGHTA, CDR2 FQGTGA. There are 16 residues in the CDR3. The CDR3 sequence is CASSLTSGSTHYDYTF. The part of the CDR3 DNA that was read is TGTGCCAGCAGCTTAACGTCCGGGTCCACACACTACGAC. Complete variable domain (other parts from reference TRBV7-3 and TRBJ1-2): GAGVSQTPSNKVTEKGKYVELRCDPISGHTALYWYRQSLGQGPEFLIYFQGTGAADDSGLPNDRFFAVRPEGSVSTLKIQRTERGDSAVYLCASSLTSGSTHYDYTFGSGTRLTVV.

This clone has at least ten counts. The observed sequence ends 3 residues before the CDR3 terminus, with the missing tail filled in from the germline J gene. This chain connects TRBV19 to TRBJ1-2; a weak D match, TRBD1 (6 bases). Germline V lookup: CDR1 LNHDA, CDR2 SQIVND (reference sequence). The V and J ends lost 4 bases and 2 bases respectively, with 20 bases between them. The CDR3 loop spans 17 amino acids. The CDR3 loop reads CASSTLGKQGFNYGYTF. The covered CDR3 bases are TGTGCCAGTAGTACCCTGGGCAAACAGGGATTCAACTATGGC.

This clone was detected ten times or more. CDR3 loop: CASQIQGLPLHF. Incomplete CDR3 DNA: TGTGCCAGCCAAATTCAGGGCTTACCC. The rearrangement joins TRBV18 to TRBJ1-6, with D maybe TRBD1 (5 bases). The sequence runs out 3 residues before the end of the CDR3; the remainder is reconstructed from the germline J gene. Germline values: CDR1 KGHSH, CDR2 LQKENI. The CDR3 sequence is 12 residues long. Trimming shortened V by 8 bases and J by 12 bases, and 14 bases separated the two germline ends.

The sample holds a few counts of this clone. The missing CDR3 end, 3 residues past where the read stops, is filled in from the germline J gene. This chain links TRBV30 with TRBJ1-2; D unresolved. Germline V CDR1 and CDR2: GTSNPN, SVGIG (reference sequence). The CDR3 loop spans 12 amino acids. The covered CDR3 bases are TGTGCCTGGAGTGTACTGAATAACGAC. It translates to CAWSVLNND. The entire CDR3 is CAWSVLNNDYTF.

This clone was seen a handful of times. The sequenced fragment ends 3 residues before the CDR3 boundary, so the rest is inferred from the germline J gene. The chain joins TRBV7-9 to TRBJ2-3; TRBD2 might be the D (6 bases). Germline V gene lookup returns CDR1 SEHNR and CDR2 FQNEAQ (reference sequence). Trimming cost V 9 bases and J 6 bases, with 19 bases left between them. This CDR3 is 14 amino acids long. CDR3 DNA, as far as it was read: TGTGCCAGAGCGTCAGCGGGCGGGCAGGATACG. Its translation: CARASAGGQDT. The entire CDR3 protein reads CARASAGGQDTQYF.

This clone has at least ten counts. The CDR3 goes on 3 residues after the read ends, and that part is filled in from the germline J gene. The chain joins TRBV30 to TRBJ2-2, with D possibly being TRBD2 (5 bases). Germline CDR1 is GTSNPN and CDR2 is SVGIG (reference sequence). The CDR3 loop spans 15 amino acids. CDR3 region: CAWKGQAQTNEKLFF. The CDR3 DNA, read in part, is TGTGCCTGGAAGGGTCAGGCACAGACTAATGAAAAG.

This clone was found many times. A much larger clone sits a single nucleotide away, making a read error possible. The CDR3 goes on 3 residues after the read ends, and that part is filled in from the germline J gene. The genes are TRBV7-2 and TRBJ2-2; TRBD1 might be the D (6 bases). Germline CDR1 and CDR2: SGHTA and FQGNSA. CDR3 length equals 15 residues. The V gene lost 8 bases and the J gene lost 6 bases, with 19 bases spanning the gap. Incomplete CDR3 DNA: TGTGCCAGCGACCCCGGACAGTACTTTTCCGGGGAG. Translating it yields CASDPGQYFSGE. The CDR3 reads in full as CASDPGQYFSGELFF.

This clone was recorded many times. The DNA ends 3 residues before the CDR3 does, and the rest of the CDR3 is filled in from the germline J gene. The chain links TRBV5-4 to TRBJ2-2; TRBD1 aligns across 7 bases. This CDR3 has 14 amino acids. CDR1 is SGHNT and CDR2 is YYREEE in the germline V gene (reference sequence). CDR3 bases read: TGTGCCAGCAGCTTTGACAGGGATAATTCACCG. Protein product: CASSFDRDNSP. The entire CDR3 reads CASSFDRDNSPLFF.

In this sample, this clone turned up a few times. CDR3 DNA, as far as it was read: TGTGCCAGTAGTATAGTACAGGGGTCTAACTATGGC. Translation gives CASSIVQGSNYG. The full CDR3 sequence reads CASSIVQGSNYGYTF. The chain combines TRBV19 with TRBJ1-2; 7 bases are a match to TRBD1. The read terminates 3 residues ahead of where the CDR3 ends, so the germline J gene completes it. The V gene end was trimmed by 1 base and the J gene end by 0 bases; junction bases not matched to a gene: 2. Per germline, CDR1 LNHDA and CDR2 SQIVND (reference sequence). There are 15 residues in the CDR3.

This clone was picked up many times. The CDR3 loop reads CASSPLAGTTDTQYF. CDR3 DNA (partial): TGTGCCAGCAGTCCACTAGCGGGGACCACAGATACG. This chain uses TRBV6-4 with TRBJ2-3; 10 nucleotides align to TRBD2. From the germline J gene comes the end of the CDR3, since the read stops 3 residues before it. The V and J ends lost 5 bases and 2 bases, in that order; junction bases with no gene match: 4. From germline, CDR1 is MRHNA and CDR2 SNTAGT. This CDR3 is 15 amino acids long.

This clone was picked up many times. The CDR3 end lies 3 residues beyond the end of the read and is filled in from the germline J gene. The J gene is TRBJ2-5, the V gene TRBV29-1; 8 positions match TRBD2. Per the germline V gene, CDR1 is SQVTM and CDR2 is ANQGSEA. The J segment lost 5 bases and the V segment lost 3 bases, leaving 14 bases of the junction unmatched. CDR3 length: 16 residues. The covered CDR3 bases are TGCAGCGTTGAGATGGGACTAGGAGGGGTCAGTGAGACC. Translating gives CSVEMGLGGVSET. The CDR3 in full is CSVEMGLGGVSETQYF. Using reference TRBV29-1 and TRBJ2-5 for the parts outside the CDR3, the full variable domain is SAVISQKPSRDICQRGTSLTIQCQVDSQVTMMFWYRQQPGQSLTLIATANQGSEATYESGFVIDKFPISRPNLTFSTLTVSNMSPEDSSIYLCSVEMGLGGVSETQYFGPGTRLLVL.

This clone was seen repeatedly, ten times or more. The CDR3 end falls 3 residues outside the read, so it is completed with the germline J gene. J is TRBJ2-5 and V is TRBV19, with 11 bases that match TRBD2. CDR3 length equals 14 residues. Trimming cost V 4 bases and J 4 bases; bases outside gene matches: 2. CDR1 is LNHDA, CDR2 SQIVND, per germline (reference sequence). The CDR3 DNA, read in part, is TGTGCCAGTAGTAGTGGACTAGCGGGAGAGACC. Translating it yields CASSSGLAGET. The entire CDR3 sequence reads CASSSGLAGETQYF.

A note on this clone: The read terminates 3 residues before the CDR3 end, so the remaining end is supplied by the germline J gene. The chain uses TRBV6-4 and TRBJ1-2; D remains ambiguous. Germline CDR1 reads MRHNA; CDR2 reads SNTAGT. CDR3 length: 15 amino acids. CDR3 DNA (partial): TGTGCCAGCAGTGAGACTAGCGGGAGAATCCATGAC. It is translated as CASSETSGRIHD. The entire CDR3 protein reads CASSETSGRIHDYTF.

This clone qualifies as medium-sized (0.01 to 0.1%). This CDR3 reads CASSLLGFLTDTQYF. The covered CDR3 bases are TGTGCCAGCAGCTTACTGGGCTTCCTCACAGATACG. The rearrangement links TRBV7-2 to TRBJ2-3; D is uncertain. The CDR3 end is not reached by the read, which stops 3 residues before it; the germline J gene fills it in. The CDR3 loop spans 15 amino acids. V was pared by 2 bases and J by 2 bases, with 11 bases between. Per the germline V gene, CDR1 is SGHTA and CDR2 is FQGNSA.

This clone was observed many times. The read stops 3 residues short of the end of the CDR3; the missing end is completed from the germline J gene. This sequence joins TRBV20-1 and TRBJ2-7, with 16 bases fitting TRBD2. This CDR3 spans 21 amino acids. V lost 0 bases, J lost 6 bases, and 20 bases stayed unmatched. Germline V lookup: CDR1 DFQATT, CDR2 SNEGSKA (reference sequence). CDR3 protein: CSARDQSIPGLAGGPWGEQYF. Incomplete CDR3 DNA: TGCAGTGCTAGAGATCAATCCATTCCGGGACTAGCGGGAGGGCCTTGGGGCGAG.

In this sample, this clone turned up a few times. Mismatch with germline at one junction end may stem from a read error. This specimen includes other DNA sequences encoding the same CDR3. CDR3 amino acids: CASTGRNSGNTIYF. The DNA read from the CDR3 is TGTGCCAGCACGGGGAGGAACTCTGGAAACACT. This chain joins TRBV7-9 and TRBJ1-3; D unresolved. The observed sequence ends 3 residues before the CDR3 terminus, with the missing tail filled in from the germline J gene. This CDR3 is built from 14 residues. Per the germline V gene, CDR1 is SEHNR and CDR2 is FQNEAQ (reference sequence).

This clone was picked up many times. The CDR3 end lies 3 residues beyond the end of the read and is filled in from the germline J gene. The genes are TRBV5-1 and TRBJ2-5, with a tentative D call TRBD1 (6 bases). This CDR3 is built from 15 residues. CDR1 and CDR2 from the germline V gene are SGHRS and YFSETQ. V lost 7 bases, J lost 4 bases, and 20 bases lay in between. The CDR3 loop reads CASALRDRSGETQYF. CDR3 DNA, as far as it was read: TGCGCCAGCGCCCTCCGTGACAGGTCGGGAGAGACC.